Listed below are T cell receptor beta chains from one sample, sequenced in a study of OX40 agonist ivuxolimab in advanced cancers. Data came from immunoSEQ multiplex PCR; TCRdb stores just in-frame clones and leaves some out. The data show 86,000 or so clones, 85% to 95% seen once. Material: CD4+ or CD8+ T cells sorted from blood, obtained in a trial of the OX40 agonist ivuxolimab. All receptors derive from an adult with an advanced solid tumor such as melanoma, head and neck, liver or kidney cancer. Both conserved end residues are part of each CDR3. A D gene is named only where the DNA matches it firmly. Some rows mark clone size as missing; the rest say once, few, many or name a class of expanded clone.

v_call: TRBV29-1
clone_size: NA
j_call: TRBJ1-2
d_call: TRBD1
cdr3_aa: CSAPRDRGLNGYTF
cdr3_nt: TGCAGCGCTCCCCGGGACAGGGGGCTGAATGGCTACACCTTC

v_call: TRBV30
clone_size: NA
j_call: TRBJ2-3
d_call: TRBD2
cdr3_aa: CAWGSLGTNTDTQYF
cdr3_nt: TGTGCCTGGGGGAGCCTCGGGACTAATACAGATACGCAGTATTTT

v_call: TRBV7-2
clone_size: NA
j_call: TRBJ1-2
d_call: TRBD1
cdr3_aa: CASRWDRADTRGYTF
cdr3_nt: TGTGCCAGCAGATGGGACAGGGCCGATACGCGGGGCTACACCTTC

v_call: TRBV5-1
clone_size: NA
j_call: TRBJ2-5
d_call: NA
cdr3_aa: CASRVTSGQETQYF
cdr3_nt: TGCGCCAGCAGAGTGACTAGTGGCCAAGAGACCCAGTACTTC

v_call: TRBV4-1
clone_size: NA
j_call: TRBJ2-2
d_call: NA
cdr3_aa: CASSRLDRTGELFF
cdr3_nt: TGCGCCAGCAGCCGATTGGACCGAACCGGGGAGCTGTTTTTT

v_call: TRBV5-1
clone_size: NA
j_call: TRBJ2-6
d_call: NA
cdr3_aa: CASSLGIGWDSGANVLTF
cdr3_nt: TGCGCCAGCAGCTTGGGAATAGGGTGGGACTCTGGGGCCAACGTCCTGACTTTC

v_call: TRBV19
clone_size: once
j_call: TRBJ1-5
d_call: NA
cdr3_aa: CASSHDYRVLDQPQHF
cdr3_nt: TGTGCCAGTAGCCATGACTACAGGGTACTGGATCAGCCCCAGCATTTT

v_call: TRBV30
clone_size: few
j_call: TRBJ1-4
d_call: TRBD1
cdr3_aa: CAWGRGQTNEKLFF
cdr3_nt: TGTGCCTGGGGCAGGGGACAGACTAATGAAAAACTGTTTTTT

v_call: TRBV19
clone_size: NA
j_call: TRBJ1-1
d_call: NA
cdr3_aa: CASSRNTEAFF
cdr3_nt: TGTGCCAGTAGTCGGAACACTGAAGCTTTCTTT

v_call: TRBV7-9
clone_size: once
j_call: TRBJ1-1
d_call: TRBD1
cdr3_aa: CASRRQGKGDTEAFF
cdr3_nt: TGTGCCAGCAGGAGACAGGGAAAGGGGGACACTGAAGCTTTCTTT

v_call: TRBV9
clone_size: once
j_call: TRBJ2-7
d_call: TRBD2
cdr3_aa: CASSGGTSAYEQYF
cdr3_nt: TGTGCCAGCAGCGGGGGGACTAGCGCGTACGAGCAGTACTTC

v_call: TRBV7-9
clone_size: NA
j_call: TRBJ1-2
d_call: NA
cdr3_aa: CASSSRDTYYGYTF
cdr3_nt: TGTGCCAGCAGCTCCAGGGACACCTACTATGGCTACACCTTC

v_call: TRBV6-1
clone_size: few
j_call: TRBJ2-7
d_call: TRBD1
cdr3_aa: CASRPTGGSYEQYF
cdr3_nt: TGTGCCAGCAGACCGACAGGGGGCTCCTACGAGCAGTACTTC

v_call: TRBV19
clone_size: NA
j_call: TRBJ2-3
d_call: NA
cdr3_aa: CASSPRTLGTDTQYF
cdr3_nt: TGTGCCAGTAGTCCCAGGACGTTAGGTACAGATACGCAGTATTTT

v_call: TRBV30
clone_size: once
j_call: TRBJ2-3
d_call: NA
cdr3_aa: CAWSRGPKEDTQYF
cdr3_nt: TGTGCCTGGAGCCGGGGCCCTAAGGAAGATACGCAGTATTTT

v_call: TRBV28
clone_size: NA
j_call: TRBJ1-1
d_call: NA
cdr3_aa: CASSSVLGGGTEAFF
cdr3_nt: TGTGCCAGCAGTTCCGTGTTGGGGGGAGGAACTGAAGCTTTCTTT

v_call: TRBV2
clone_size: NA
j_call: TRBJ1-1
d_call: NA
cdr3_aa: CASSVRDISNTEAFF
cdr3_nt: TGTGCCAGCAGTGTCCGGGACATATCGAACACTGAAGCTTTCTTT

v_call: TRBV28
clone_size: NA
j_call: TRBJ1-3
d_call: TRBD1
cdr3_aa: CASSARDSSGNTIYF
cdr3_nt: TGTGCCAGCAGTGCTCGGGACAGCTCTGGAAACACCATATATTTT

v_call: TRBV2
clone_size: NA
j_call: TRBJ1-2
d_call: NA
cdr3_aa: CASSEAPGPYYGYTF
cdr3_nt: TGTGCCAGCAGTGAAGCGCCAGGGCCTTACTATGGCTACACCTTC

v_call: TRBV28
clone_size: NA
j_call: TRBJ1-5
d_call: NA
cdr3_aa: CASSFLPLSNQPQHF
cdr3_nt: TGTGCCAGCAGTTTTCTTCCCCTGAGCAATCAGCCCCAGCATTTT